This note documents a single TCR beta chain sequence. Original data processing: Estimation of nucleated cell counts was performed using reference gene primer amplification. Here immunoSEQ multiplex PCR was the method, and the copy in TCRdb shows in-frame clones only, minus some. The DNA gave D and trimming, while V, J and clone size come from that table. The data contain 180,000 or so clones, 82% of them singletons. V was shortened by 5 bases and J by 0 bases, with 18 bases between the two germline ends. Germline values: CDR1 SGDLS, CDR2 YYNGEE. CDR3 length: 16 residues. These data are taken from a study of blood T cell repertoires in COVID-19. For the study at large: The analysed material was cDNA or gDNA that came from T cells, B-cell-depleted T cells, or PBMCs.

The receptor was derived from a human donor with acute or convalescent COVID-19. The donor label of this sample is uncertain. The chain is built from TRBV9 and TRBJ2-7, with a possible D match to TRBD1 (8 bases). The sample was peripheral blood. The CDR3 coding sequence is TGTGCCAGCAGTATCGGACAGGGAGGGTCCTCCTACGAGCAGTACTTC. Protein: CASSIGQGGSSYEQYF. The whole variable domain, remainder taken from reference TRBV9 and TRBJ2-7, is DSGVTQTPKHLITATGQRVTLRCSPRSGDLSVYWYQQSLDQGLQFLIQYYNGEERAKGNILERFSAQQFPDLHSELNLSSLELGDSALYFCASSIGQGGSSYEQYFGPGTRLTVT.